One T cell receptor (beta chain) is described in this entry. CDR1 and CDR2 (germline): MGHRA, YSYEKL. This CDR3 has 13 amino acids. Trimming pared 2 bases from V and 2 bases from J, leaving 7 bases between. The sample comes from a study of blood T cell repertoires in COVID-19. Study as a whole: Both acute and convalescent COVID-19 samples were obtained from the United States, Italy and Spain. T cells, B-cell-depleted T cells, or PBMCs supplied cDNA or gDNA.

The data were produced by immunoSEQ multiplex PCR, yet TCRdb's version contains in-frame clones alone and is incomplete. This repertoire shows about 210,000 clones, approximately 78% found once; its top ten account for about 9%. Participants' reported clinical history set cohort assignment. The source is a man in his forties who had recovered from COVID-19. What was sequenced was PBMCs or T cells enriched from blood (not recorded which). The chain is built from TRBV4-1 and TRBJ2-7, with unresolved D. CDR3 protein: CASSQQRTYEQYF. CDR3 nucleotides: TGCGCCAGCAGCCAACAGCGTACCTACGAGCAGTACTTC.